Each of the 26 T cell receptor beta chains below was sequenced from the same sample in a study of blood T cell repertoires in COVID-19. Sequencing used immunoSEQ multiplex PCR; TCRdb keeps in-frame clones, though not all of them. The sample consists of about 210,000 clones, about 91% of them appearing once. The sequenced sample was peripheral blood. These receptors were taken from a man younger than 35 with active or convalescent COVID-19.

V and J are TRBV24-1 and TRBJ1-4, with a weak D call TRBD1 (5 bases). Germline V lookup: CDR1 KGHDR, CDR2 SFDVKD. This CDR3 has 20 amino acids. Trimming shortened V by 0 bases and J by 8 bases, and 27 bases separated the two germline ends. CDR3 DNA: TGTGCCACCAGTGATTTGGCGGGGGTGGAAGATCAGGACGCCTCAGAAAAACTGTTTTTT. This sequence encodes CATSDLAGVEDQDASEKLFF.

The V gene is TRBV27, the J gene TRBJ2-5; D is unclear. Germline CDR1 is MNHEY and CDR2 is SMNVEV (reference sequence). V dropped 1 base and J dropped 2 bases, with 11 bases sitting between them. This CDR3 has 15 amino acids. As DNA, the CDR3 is TGTGCCAGCAGTTTATGGGCAGGCGCACAAGAGACCCAGTACTTC. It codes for CASSLWAGAQETQYF.

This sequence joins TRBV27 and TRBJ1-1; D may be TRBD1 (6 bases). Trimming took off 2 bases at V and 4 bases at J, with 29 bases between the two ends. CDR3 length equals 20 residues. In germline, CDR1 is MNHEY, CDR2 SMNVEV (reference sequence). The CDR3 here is CASSLEGSTGTLTGSTEAFF. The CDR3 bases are TGTGCCAGCAGTTTAGAGGGATCAACCGGGACATTAACTGGGAGCACTGAAGCTTTCTTT.

CDR3 protein: CASSFENQPQHF. The CDR3 DNA reads as TGTGCCAGCAGTTTTGAGAATCAGCCCCAGCATTTT. The rearrangement joins TRBV12-3 or TRBV12-4 to TRBJ1-5; D remains ambiguous. This CDR3 has 12 amino acids. V lost 3 bases and J 4 bases, leaving 4 bases between the germline ends.

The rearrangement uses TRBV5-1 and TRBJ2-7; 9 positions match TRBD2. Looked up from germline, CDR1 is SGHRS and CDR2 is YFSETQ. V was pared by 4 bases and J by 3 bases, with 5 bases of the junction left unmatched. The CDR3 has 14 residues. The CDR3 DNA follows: TGCGCCAGCAGCCAGACTAGCGGAAACTACGAGCAGTACTTC. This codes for CASSQTSGNYEQYF.

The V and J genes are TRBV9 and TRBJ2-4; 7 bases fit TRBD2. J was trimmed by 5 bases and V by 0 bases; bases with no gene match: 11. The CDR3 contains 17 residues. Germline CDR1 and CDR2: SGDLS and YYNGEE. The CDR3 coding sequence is TGTGCCAGCAGCGTAGCTACGGGAGGCTCCCGGGAAAACATTCAGTACTTC. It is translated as CASSVATGGSRENIQYF.

CDR3 bases: TGTGCCAGCAGTGAAGTGTCAGGCCCTTCCACAGATACGCAGTATTTT. It specifies CASSEVSGPSTDTQYF. V gene TRBV2 combines with J gene TRBJ2-3; no clear D gene. Trimming shortened V by 1 base and J by 2 bases, and 13 bases separated the two germline ends. Germline V gene lookup returns CDR1 SNHLY and CDR2 FYNNEI. The CDR3 extends over 16 amino acids. The whole variable domain, remainder taken from reference TRBV2 and TRBJ2-3, is EPEVTQTPSHQVTQMGQEVILRCVPISNHLYFYWYRQILGQKVEFLVSFYNNEISEKSEIFDDQFSVERPDGSNFTLKIRSTKLEDSAMYFCASSEVSGPSTDTQYFGPGTRLTVL.

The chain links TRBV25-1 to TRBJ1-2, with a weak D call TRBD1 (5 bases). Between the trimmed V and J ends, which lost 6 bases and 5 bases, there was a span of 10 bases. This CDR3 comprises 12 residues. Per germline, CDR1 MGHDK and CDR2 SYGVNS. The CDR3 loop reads CASRRGAYGYTF. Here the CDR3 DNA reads TGTGCCAGCAGAAGGGGCGCTTATGGCTACACCTTC.

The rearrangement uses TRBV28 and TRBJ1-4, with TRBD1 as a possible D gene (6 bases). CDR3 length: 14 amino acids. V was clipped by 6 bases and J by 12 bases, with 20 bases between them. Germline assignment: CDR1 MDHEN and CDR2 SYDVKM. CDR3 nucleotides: TGTGCCAGCAGCTTGGGGGCGGGTCTGATAGAACTGTTTTTT. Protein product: CASSLGAGLIELFF.

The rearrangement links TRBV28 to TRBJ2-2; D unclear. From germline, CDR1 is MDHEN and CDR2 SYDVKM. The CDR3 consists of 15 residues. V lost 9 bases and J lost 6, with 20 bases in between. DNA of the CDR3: TGTGCCAGTTCTGGTGGGCGTCTCAGGCCCGGGGAGCTGTTTTTT. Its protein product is CASSGGRLRPGELFF. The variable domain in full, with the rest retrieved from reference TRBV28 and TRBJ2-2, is DVKVTQSSRYLVKRTGEKVFLECVQDMDHENMFWYRQDPGLGLRLIYFSYDVKMKEKGDIPEGYSVSREKKERFSLILESASTNQTSMYLCASSGGRLRPGELFFGEGSRLTVL.

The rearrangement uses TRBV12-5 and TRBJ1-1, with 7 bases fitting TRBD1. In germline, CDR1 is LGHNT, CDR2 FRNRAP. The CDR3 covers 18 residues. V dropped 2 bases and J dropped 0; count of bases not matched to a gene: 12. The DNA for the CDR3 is TGTGCTAGTGGTTTGCATCTTCAGTCCGGGACAGTGAACACTGAAGCTTTCTTT. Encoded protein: CASGLHLQSGTVNTEAFF.

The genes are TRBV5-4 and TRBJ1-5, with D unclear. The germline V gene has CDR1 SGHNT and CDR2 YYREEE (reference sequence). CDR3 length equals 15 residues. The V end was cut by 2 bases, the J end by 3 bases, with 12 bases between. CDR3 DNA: TGTGCCAGCAGCTTTTCTCCGGTACCCAATCAGCCCCAGCATTTT. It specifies CASSFSPVPNQPQHF.

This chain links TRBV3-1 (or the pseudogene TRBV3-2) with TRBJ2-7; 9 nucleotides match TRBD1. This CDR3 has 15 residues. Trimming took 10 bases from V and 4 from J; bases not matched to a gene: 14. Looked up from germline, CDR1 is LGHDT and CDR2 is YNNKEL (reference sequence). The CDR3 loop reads CATQTGTGFSYEQYF. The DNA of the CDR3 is TGTGCCACTCAAACCGGGACAGGGTTTTCATACGAGCAGTACTTC.

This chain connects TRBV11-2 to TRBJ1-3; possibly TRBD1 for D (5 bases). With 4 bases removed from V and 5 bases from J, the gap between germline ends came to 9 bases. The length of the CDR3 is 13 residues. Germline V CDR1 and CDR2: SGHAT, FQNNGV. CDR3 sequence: CASSSPGRNTIYF. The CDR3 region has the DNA TGTGCCAGCAGCTCCCCAGGGAGAAACACCATATATTTT.

CDR3 residues: CASSSLTSLRYEQYF. CDR3 in DNA: TGTGCCAGTAGTTCGTTGACTAGTTTGCGTTACGAGCAGTACTTC. This chain connects TRBV19 to TRBJ2-7; tentatively, D is TRBD2 (6 bases). Germline V gene sequence: CDR1 LNHDA, CDR2 SQIVND (reference sequence). Trimming cost V 5 bases and J 4 bases, with 18 bases left between them. The CDR3 has 15 amino acids.

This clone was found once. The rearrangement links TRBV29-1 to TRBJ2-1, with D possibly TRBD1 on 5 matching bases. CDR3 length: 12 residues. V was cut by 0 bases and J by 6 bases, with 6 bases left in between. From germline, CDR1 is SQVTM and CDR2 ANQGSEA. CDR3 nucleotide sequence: TGCAGCGTTGAAGAAGGGGCCAATGAGCAGTTCTTC. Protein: CSVEEGANEQFF.

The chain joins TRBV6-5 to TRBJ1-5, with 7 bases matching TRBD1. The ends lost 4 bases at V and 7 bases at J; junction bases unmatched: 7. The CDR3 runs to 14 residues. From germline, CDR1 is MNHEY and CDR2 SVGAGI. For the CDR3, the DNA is TGTGCCAGCAGTTCAATCGACAGGGTCCAGCCCCAGCATTTT. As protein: CASSSIDRVQPQHF.

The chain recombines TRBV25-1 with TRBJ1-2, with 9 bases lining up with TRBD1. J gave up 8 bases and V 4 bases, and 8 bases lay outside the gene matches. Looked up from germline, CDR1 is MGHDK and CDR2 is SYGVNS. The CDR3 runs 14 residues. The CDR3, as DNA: TGTGCCAGCAGTGCGAACAGGGGGCTTCGGGGCTACACCTTC. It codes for CASSANRGLRGYTF.

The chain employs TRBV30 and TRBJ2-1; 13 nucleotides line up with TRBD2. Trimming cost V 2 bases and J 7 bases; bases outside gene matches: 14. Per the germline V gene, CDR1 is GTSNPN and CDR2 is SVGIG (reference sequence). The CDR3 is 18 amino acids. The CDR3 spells CAWSQWGTSGKLGNEQFF. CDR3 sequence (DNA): TGTGCCTGGAGTCAATGGGGGACTAGCGGGAAGTTGGGTAATGAGCAGTTCTTC.

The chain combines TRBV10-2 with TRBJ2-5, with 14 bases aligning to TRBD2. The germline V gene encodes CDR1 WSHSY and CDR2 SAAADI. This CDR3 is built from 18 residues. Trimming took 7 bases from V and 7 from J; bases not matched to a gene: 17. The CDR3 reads CASTRGLAGGGGPGTQYF. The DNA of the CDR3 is TGCGCCAGCACTCGAGGACTAGCGGGAGGAGGGGGTCCGGGGACCCAGTACTTC.

The CDR3 reads CASSLTQGAHEQFF. Written as DNA, the CDR3 is TGTGCCAGCTCACTTACACAGGGGGCCCATGAGCAGTTCTTC. The gene calls are TRBV18 and TRBJ2-1; TRBD1 agrees at 9 bases. This CDR3 is 14 amino acids long. V shed 4 bases, J shed 8 bases, and the junction held 6 bases outside the gene matches. The germline V gene encodes CDR1 KGHSH and CDR2 LQKENI.

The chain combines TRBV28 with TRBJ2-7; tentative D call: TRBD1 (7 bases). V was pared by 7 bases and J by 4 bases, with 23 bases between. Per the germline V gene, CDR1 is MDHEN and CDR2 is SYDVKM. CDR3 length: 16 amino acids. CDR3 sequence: CASTKGGAGIPYEQYF. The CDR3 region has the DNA TGTGCCAGCACCAAAGGGGGCGCGGGAATCCCTTACGAGCAGTACTTC.

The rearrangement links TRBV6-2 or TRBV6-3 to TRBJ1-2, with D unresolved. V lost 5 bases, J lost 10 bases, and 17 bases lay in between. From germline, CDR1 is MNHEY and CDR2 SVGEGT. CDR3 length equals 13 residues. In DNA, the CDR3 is TGTGCCAGCAGTACACGGGAGACCAGCGACTACACCTTC. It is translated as CASSTRETSDYTF.

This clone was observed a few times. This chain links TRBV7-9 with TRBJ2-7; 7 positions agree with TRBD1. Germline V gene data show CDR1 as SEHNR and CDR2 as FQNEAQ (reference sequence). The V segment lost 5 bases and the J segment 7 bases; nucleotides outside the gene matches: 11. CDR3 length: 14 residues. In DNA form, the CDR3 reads TGTGCCAGCAGCGTTACTACAGGGGCTGTTGAGCAGTACTTC. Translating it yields CASSVTTGAVEQYF.

This CDR3 is CASSPRDRDYGYTF. CDR3 in DNA: TGTGCCAGCTCACCACGGGACAGGGACTATGGCTACACCTTC. The rearrangement links TRBV18 to TRBJ1-2; 9 nucleotides align to TRBD1. The germline gives CDR1 KGHSH, CDR2 LQKENI. With 1 base clipped from V and 3 bases from J, the junction kept 0 bases outside the gene matches. The CDR3 spans 14 residues.

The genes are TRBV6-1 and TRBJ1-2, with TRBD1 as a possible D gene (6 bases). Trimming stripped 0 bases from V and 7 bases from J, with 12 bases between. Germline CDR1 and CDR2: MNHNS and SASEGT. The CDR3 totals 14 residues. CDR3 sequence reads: CASSEAAGAVGYTF. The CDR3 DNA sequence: TGTGCCAGCAGTGAAGCGGCGGGGGCGGTTGGCTACACCTTC.